Each of the 8 T cell receptor beta chains below was sequenced from the same sample in a study of blood T cell repertoires in COVID-19. The protocol was immunoSEQ multiplex PCR, while the TCRdb copy is restricted to in-frame clones and leaves out a portion. This sample carries 180,000 or so clones, about 80% of them seen once, and the ten largest clones take 6% to 8%. Sequenced: PBMCs or T cells enriched from blood (not recorded which). These receptors originate from a middle-aged man who had recovered from COVID-19.

This sequence joins TRBV18 and TRBJ1-6, with a weak D call TRBD1 (6 bases). CDR1 is KGHSH, CDR2 LQKENI, per germline. Trimming left V 4 bases short and J 7 bases short, with 11 bases between. The CDR3 runs to 14 residues. CDR3 DNA: TGTGCCAGCTCACTACAGGGATGGAATTCACCCCTCCACTTT. Translated, it gives CASSLQGWNSPLHF.

The J gene is TRBJ2-7, the V gene TRBV5-6; TRBD1 matches 7 bases. Germline CDR1 and CDR2: SGHDT and YYEEEE. The J segment lost 1 base and the V segment lost 6 bases, leaving 4 bases of the junction unmatched. The CDR3 contains 13 residues. Here the CDR3 DNA reads TGTGCCAGCAACGACAGGGTGTCCTACGAGCAGTACTTC. It encodes CASNDRVSYEQYF.

Only one count was recorded for this clone. The chain combines TRBV2 with TRBJ1-6; D ambiguous. V gave up 7 bases and J gave up 9 bases, with 19 bases separating them. The CDR3 loop spans 15 amino acids. Germline V gene lookup returns CDR1 SNHLY and CDR2 FYNNEI. In nucleotides, the CDR3 is TGTGCCAGCATCCCCGACAAGGGAGTAGGTTCACCCCTCCACTTT. The encoded protein is CASIPDKGVGSPLHF.

The chain carries TRBV27 and TRBJ1-1; perhaps TRBD1 as D (6 bases). The CDR3 totals 11 residues. CDR1 MNHEY and CDR2 SMNVEV come from the germline V gene (reference sequence). The ends were cut back, 6 bases at V and 13 bases at J, with 15 bases in the middle. The CDR3 region is CASRYQGRRFF. Here the CDR3 DNA reads TGTGCCAGCAGATATCAGGGGCGGCGTTTCTTT.

The chain employs TRBV7-2 and TRBJ2-7, with 13 bases aligning to TRBD2. Germline values: CDR1 SGHTA, CDR2 FQGNSA. The J segment lost 1 base and the V segment lost 1 base, leaving 7 bases of the junction unmatched. The CDR3 loop spans 18 amino acids. The CDR3 loop reads CASSLDRTSGGGSYEQYF. Here the CDR3 DNA reads TGTGCCAGCAGCTTAGACAGGACTAGCGGGGGTGGGTCCTACGAGCAGTACTTC.

The V call is TRBV4-3, the J call TRBJ2-2; the match to TRBD2 covers 13 bases. This CDR3 has 16 residues. Germline lookup yields CDR1 LGHNA and CDR2 YSLEER. Trimming at V came to 3 bases and at J to 6 bases, leaving 4 bases not matched to a gene. CDR3 nucleotides: TGCGCCAGCAGCCAGGGGACTAGCGGGGTCGCCGGGGAGCTGTTTTTT. Translating gives CASSQGTSGVAGELFF.

The chain couples TRBV5-1 to TRBJ2-5, with a tentative D call TRBD2 (6 bases). This CDR3 comprises 14 residues. The germline V and J ends were trimmed by 5 bases and 2 bases, with 13 bases remaining between them. The V gene's germline CDR1 is SGHRS and CDR2 YFSETQ. The CDR3 bases are TGCGCCAGCAGTACGGGGCGGGGACAAGAGACCCAGTACTTC. Translated: CASSTGRGQETQYF.

The chain couples TRBV3-1 (or the pseudogene TRBV3-2) to TRBJ2-7; 9 bases are a match to TRBD2. The trim removed 1 base at V and 10 bases at J, leaving 8 bases unmatched. Germline CDR1 is LGHDT and CDR2 is YNNKEL (reference sequence). The length of the CDR3 is 14 residues. CDR3 bases: TGTGCCAGCAGCCAAGTAAGCCTAGCGGGGAACCAGTACTTC. Translating gives CASSQVSLAGNQYF.